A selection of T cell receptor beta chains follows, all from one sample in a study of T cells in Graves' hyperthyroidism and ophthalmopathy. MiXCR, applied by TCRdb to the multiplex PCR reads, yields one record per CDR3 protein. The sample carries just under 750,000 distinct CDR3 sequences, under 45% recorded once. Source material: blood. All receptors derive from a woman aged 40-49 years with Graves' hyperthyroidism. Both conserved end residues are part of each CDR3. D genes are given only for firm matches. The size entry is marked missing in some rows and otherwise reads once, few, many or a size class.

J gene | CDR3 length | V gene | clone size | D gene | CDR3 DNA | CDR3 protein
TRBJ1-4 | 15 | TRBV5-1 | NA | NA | TGCGCCAGCAGCCCGCGGCAGGGAGGCGATGAAAAACTGTTTTTT | CASSPRQGGDEKLFF
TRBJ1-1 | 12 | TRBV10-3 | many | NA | TGTGCCATCAATTCAGGGGACGCTGAAGCTTTCTTT | CAINSGDAEAFF
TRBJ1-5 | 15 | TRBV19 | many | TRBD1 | TGTGCCAGTAGTAGGGGGACAGGGTCCAATCAGCCCCAGCATTTT | CASSRGTGSNQPQHF
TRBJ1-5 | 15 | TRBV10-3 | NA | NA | TGTGCCATCAGTTACTCTCCAGGGACCAATCAGCCCCAGCATTTT | CAISYSPGTNQPQHF
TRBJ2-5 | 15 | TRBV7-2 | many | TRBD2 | TGTGCCAGCAGCGCCAGCGGGAGGGCTCCCAGGACCCAGTACTTC | CASSASGRAPRTQYF
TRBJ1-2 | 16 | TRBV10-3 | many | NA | TGTGCCATCAGTGAAGGTTCTTTACAGACAGCTTATGGCTACACCTTC | CAISEGSLQTAYGYTF
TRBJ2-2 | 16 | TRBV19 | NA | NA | TGTGCCAGTTTTAATCCTGGGCTGGGAAACACCGGGAAGCTGTTTTTT | CASFNPGLGNTGKLFF
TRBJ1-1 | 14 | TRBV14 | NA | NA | TGTGCCAGCAGCCTAGAATCCAAGGGGACTGAAGCTTTCTTT | CASSLESKGTEAFF
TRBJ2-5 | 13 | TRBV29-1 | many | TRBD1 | TGCAGCGTCGATGGGACAGGAGGGGAGACCCAGTACTTC | CSVDGTGGETQYF
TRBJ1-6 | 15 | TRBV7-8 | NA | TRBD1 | TGTGCCAGCAGCGCTGACAGGGTGGTTTCTGATCCCCTCCACTTT | CASSADRVVSDPLHF
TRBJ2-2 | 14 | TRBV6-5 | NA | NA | TGTGCCAGCAGTTACTCGACGGACACCGGGGAGCTGTTTTTT | CASSYSTDTGELFF
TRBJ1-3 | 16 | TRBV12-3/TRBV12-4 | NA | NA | TGTGCCAGCGGAAGCCAGGTGGGAAACTCTGGAAACACCATATATTTT | CASGSQVGNSGNTIYF
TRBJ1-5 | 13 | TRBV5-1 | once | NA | TGCGCCAGCAGCTTGTCAGGGAGCGAGCCCCAGCATTTT | CASSLSGSEPQHF
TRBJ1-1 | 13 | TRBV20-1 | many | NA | TGCAGTGCTAGAGATGGGGGAAAAGGTGAAGCTTTCTTT | CSARDGGKGEAFF
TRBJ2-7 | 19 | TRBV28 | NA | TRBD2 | TGTGCCAGCAGTCCCACGGGACTAGCGGGAGCAGGGTCCTCCTACGAGCAGTACTTC | CASSPTGLAGAGSSYEQYF
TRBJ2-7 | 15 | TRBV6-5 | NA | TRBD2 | TGTGCCAGCAGTTTCCTCTCGGGACTAGCAAGGGAGCAGTACTTC | CASSFLSGLAREQYF
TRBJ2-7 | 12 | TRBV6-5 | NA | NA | TGTGCCAGCAGTTACTCGAGTGGCGAGCGGTACTTC | CASSYSSGERYF
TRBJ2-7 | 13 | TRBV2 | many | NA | TGTGCCAGCACCGGGGACAACTTGTACGAGCAGTACTTC | CASTGDNLYEQYF
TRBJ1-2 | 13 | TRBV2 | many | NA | TGTGCCAGCACTGAAAGGGGTTACTATGGCTACACCTTC | CASTERGYYGYTF
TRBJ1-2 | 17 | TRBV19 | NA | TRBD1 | TGTGCCAGTAGTTTCGGACAGGGACCAGGGGGGAACTATGGCTACACCTTC | CASSFGQGPGGNYGYTF
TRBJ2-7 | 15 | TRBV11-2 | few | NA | TGTGCCAGCAGCCCCTCCCCACTTGCGAACTACGAGCAGTACTTC | CASSPSPLANYEQYF
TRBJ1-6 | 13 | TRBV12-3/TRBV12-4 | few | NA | TGTGCCAGCAGCCTAGGGACACCCCTCACCCTCCACTTT | CASSLGTPLTLHF
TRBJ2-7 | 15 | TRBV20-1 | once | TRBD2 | TGCAGTGCTAGACCGAGCGGGATAGGGTCCTACGAGCAGTACTTC | CSARPSGIGSYEQYF
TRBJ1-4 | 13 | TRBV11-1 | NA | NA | TGTGCCAGCAGCTTAGGGGGGTGGGAAAAACTGTTTTTT | CASSLGGWEKLFF
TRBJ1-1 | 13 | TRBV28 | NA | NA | TGTGCCAGCAGTTTATTTTCAGGCGCCGAAGCTTTCTTT | CASSLFSGAEAFF
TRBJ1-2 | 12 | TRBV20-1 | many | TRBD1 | TGCAGTGCTCAAGACAGGGGGTCTGGCTACACCTTC | CSAQDRGSGYTF
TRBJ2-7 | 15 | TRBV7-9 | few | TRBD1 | TGTGCCAGCAGCTGGGACAGGGTGAAGTCCTACGAGCAGTACTTC | CASSWDRVKSYEQYF
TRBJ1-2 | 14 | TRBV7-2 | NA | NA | TGTGCCAGCAGCTTAGGGCGGCTAGGCTATGGCTACACCTTC | CASSLGRLGYGYTF
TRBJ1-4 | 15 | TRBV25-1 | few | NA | TGTGCCAGCAGTGCCCTACAGGGTAGCAGTGAAAAACTGTTTTTT | CASSALQGSSEKLFF